The 27 T cell receptor beta chains below were found in one sample sequenced in a study of blood T cells in healthy people across ages (dated by TCRdb to the mid-2010s). Library preparation employed 5' RACE. TCRdb names Illumina HiSeq 2500 as the instrument used. A second PCR of roughly 7 to 12 cycles was run with a J-beta primer mix and a sample-barcoded 5' primer. TCRdb itself trimmed the public reads at Q25 with fastp, ran MiXCR and retained productive beta chains. Here each entry gathers all rows of one CDR3 protein and keeps the most common genes and DNA. Present in this sample are about 1.6 million distinct CDR3 sequences, approximately 32% of which were seen just once. The top ten constitute 10% to 12% of the sample. The specimen was blood. Every receptor here comes from a woman aged 30 to 39 in good health.

This clonotype was picked up a small number of times. J is TRBJ1-1 and V is TRBV10-3, with D unresolved. V was cut by 6 bases and J by 3 bases, with 11 bases left in between. The CDR3 runs 13 residues. Germline V CDR1 and CDR2: ENHRY, SYGVKD. The CDR3 loop reads CAIRRTGDTEAFF. The CDR3 DNA is TGTGCCATCAGGCGGACCGGGGACACTGAAGCTTTCTTT.

This chain joins TRBV20-1 and TRBJ2-7; 16 bases line up with TRBD2. TRBJ2-5 explains the end of the DNA better; the J call may be wrong. The V gene's germline CDR1 is DFQATT and CDR2 SNEGSKA (reference sequence). The CDR3 loop spans 15 amino acids. In DNA form, the CDR3 reads TGCAGTGCCCAAGGGACTAGCGGGAGGGAAGAGACCCAGTACTTC. Translation gives CSAQGTSGREETQYF.

The chain uses TRBV6-1 and TRBJ1-2; 9 bases match TRBD1. The CDR3 length is 16 residues. CDR1 and CDR2 (germline): MNHNS, SASEGT. After removal of 7 bases from V and 2 bases from J, the junction contained 11 bases not matched to a gene. For the CDR3, the DNA is TGTGCCAGCATTTTAAGAGGGACAGGGATGAACTATGGCTACACCTTC. Encoded protein: CASILRGTGMNYGYTF.

This clonotype appeared a few times. The chain couples TRBV3-1 to TRBJ2-3; the match to TRBD2 covers 10 bases. Trimming cost V 6 bases and J 6 bases; bases outside gene matches: 3. Germline lookup yields CDR1 LGHDT and CDR2 YNNKEL (reference sequence). CDR3 length: 13 residues. This CDR3 is CASRAGGRDTQYF. CDR3 bases: TGTGCCAGCAGAGCGGGGGGGCGTGATACGCAGTATTTT.

This chain connects TRBV12-3 or TRBV12-4 to TRBJ2-1; 11 nucleotides match TRBD2. This CDR3 has 12 amino acids. V dropped 5 bases and J dropped 15; count of bases not matched to a gene: 6. CDR3 protein: CASSLVAGGGFF. The CDR3 DNA sequence: TGTGCCAGCAGTCTAGTAGCGGGAGGGGGGTTCTTC.

The chain has TRBV12-3 or TRBV12-4 and TRBJ2-3; D is unclear. This CDR3 has 15 amino acids. The germline V and J ends were trimmed by 5 bases and 6 bases, with 18 bases remaining between them. The CDR3 sequence is CASSPGRARSDTQYF. CDR3 DNA: TGTGCCAGCAGTCCTGGCAGAGCGAGATCGGATACGCAGTATTTT.

This rearrangement joins TRBV5-1 to TRBJ2-1; D gene ambiguous. The germline V gene encodes CDR1 SGHRS and CDR2 YFSETQ. CDR3 length: 15 residues. The V gene lost 5 bases and the J gene lost 0 bases, with 12 bases spanning the gap. CDR3 region: CASSWASSSYNEQFF. CDR3 DNA sequence: TGCGCCAGCAGTTGGGCAAGTAGCTCCTACAATGAGCAGTTCTTC.

The J gene is TRBJ2-2, the V gene TRBV9; D is undetermined. The CDR3 sequence is 16 residues long. V was clipped by 0 bases and J by 1 base, with 10 bases between them. The germline CDR1 and CDR2 sequences are SGDLS and YYNGEE. The CDR3 loop is CASSVDVPRNTGELFF. Here the CDR3 DNA reads TGTGCCAGCAGCGTAGATGTACCCAGGAACACCGGGGAGCTGTTTTTT.

The V call is TRBV10-3, the J call TRBJ1-1, with 7 bases identical to TRBD1. V shed 11 bases, J shed 2 bases, and the junction held 11 bases outside the gene matches. CDR1 and CDR2 from the germline V gene are ENHRY and SYGVKD. CDR3 length: 14 amino acids. The DNA for the CDR3 is TGTGCCGTCACGAGGGACAGAGCTAACACTGAAGCTTTCTTT. Translation gives CAVTRDRANTEAFF.

The chain has TRBV27 and TRBJ2-1; 9 bases align to TRBD1. Germline V CDR1 and CDR2: MNHEY, SMNVEV (reference sequence). V shed 7 bases and J 6 bases; nucleotides not matched to a gene: 10. The CDR3 is 15 amino acids. The CDR3 is CASNHRGQGFNEQFF. The CDR3 region has the DNA TGTGCCAGCAACCATAGGGGACAGGGATTCAATGAGCAGTTCTTC.

This chain links TRBV11-3 with TRBJ2-3, with 11 bases fitting TRBD2. Germline assignment: CDR1 SGHNT and CDR2 YENEEA. The CDR3 spans 16 residues. V shed 2 bases and J 6 bases; nucleotides not matched to a gene: 7. The CDR3 nucleotides are TGTGCCAGCAGCTTAAACTCGACTAGCGGGGAGGATACGCAGTATTTT. It specifies CASSLNSTSGEDTQYF.

This clonotype was counted only a few times. The V gene is TRBV5-1, the J gene TRBJ2-7; D is perhaps TRBD1 or TRBD2 (5 bases each). The germline V and J ends were trimmed by 5 bases and 2 bases, with 11 bases remaining between them. Germline CDR1 reads SGHRS; CDR2 reads YFSETQ. The length of the CDR3 is 13 residues. CDR3 in DNA: TGCGCCAGCAGAGAGGGGCTTACCTACGAGCAGTACTTC. Amino acids: CASREGLTYEQYF.

V usage is TRBV6-1 and J usage is TRBJ2-1; D gene uncertain. V was trimmed by 1 base and J by 9 bases, leaving 10 bases between them. Germline lookup yields CDR1 MNHNS and CDR2 SASEGT. This CDR3 is built from 13 residues. CDR3 in amino acids: CASSEGYGIEQFF. The CDR3 DNA reads TGTGCCAGCAGTGAAGGCTATGGTATTGAGCAGTTCTTC.

The V gene is TRBV12-3 or TRBV12-4, the J gene TRBJ2-3; D gene uncertain. Trimming removed 4 bases from V and 7 bases from J, with 12 bases in between. The CDR3 consists of 13 residues. The chain's CDR3 is CASSSMSAHTQYF. In DNA, the CDR3 is TGTGCCAGCAGTTCAATGAGCGCCCATACGCAGTATTTT.

The J gene is TRBJ1-2, the V gene TRBV7-3, with TRBD1 as a possible D gene (6 bases). The ends were cut back, 5 bases at V and 6 bases at J, with 16 bases in the middle. The V gene's germline CDR1 is SGHTA and CDR2 FQGTGA. The CDR3 length is 14 residues. CDR3 amino acids: CASSPRGEGDGYTF. The CDR3 DNA follows: TGTGCCAGCAGCCCTCGCGGAGAGGGGGATGGCTACACCTTC. The full variable domain, with the rest looked up from reference TRBV7-3 and TRBJ1-2, is GAGVSQTPSNKVTEKGKYVELRCDPISGHTALYWYRQSLGQGPEFLIYFQGTGAADDSGLPNDRFFAVRPEGSVSTLKIQRTERGDSAVYLCASSPRGEGDGYTFGSGTRLTVV.

This clonotype appeared many times. The chain links TRBV29-1 to TRBJ2-6; perhaps D is TRBD1 or TRBD2 (5 bases each). Germline V gene data show CDR1 as SQVTM and CDR2 as ANQGSEA. The CDR3 has 15 residues. The germline V and J ends were trimmed by 4 bases and 0 bases, with 10 bases remaining between them. The CDR3 nucleotides read TGCAGCGTTGTGGGACCGCACTCTGGGGCCAACGTCCTGACTTTC. It is translated as CSVVGPHSGANVLTF.

This clonotype was detected only a few times. V and J are TRBV5-1 and TRBJ2-3; D is ambiguous. V lost 3 bases and J 2 bases, leaving 10 bases between the germline ends. Germline values: CDR1 SGHRS, CDR2 YFSETQ. The CDR3 consists of 14 residues. The CDR3 spells CASSWNTYTDTQYF. In DNA, the CDR3 is TGCGCCAGCAGCTGGAACACCTACACAGATACGCAGTATTTT.

About this clonotype: A much larger clone is a single base away; this may be a read error. V usage is TRBV20-1 and J usage is TRBJ2-6, with D unclear. CDR1 DFQATT and CDR2 SNEGSKA come from the germline V gene (reference sequence). This CDR3 is 13 amino acids long. CDR3: CSASASGTNVLTF. The CDR3, as DNA: TGCAGTGCTTCCGCTTCTGGGACCAACGTCCTGACTTTC.

This clonotype was observed a few times. The genes are TRBV4-1 and TRBJ2-1; no reliable D call. The length of the CDR3 is 18 residues. V lost 0 bases and J lost 0, with 15 bases in between. Per the germline V gene, CDR1 is MGHRA and CDR2 is YSYEKL. CDR3 amino acids: CASSQDRGALNSYNEQFF. CDR3 sequence (DNA): TGCGCCAGCAGCCAAGATCGAGGAGCGTTAAACTCCTACAATGAGCAGTTCTTC.

This clonotype came up a few times. The chain uses TRBV2 and TRBJ2-7, with D perhaps TRBD1 or TRBD2 (5 bases each). V dropped 7 bases and J dropped 0 bases, with 16 bases sitting between them. The germline gives CDR1 SNHLY, CDR2 FYNNEI. The CDR3 totals 15 residues. The CDR3 is CASKGERPNSYEQYF. The CDR3 DNA follows: TGTGCCAGCAAAGGGGAGAGGCCGAACTCCTACGAGCAGTACTTC.

The J gene is TRBJ2-1, the V gene TRBV7-9, with 9 bases lining up with TRBD2. The junction had 16 bases not matched to a gene; V was cut back by 4 bases and J by 9 bases. CDR1 is SEHNR and CDR2 is FQNEAQ in the germline V gene (reference sequence). The CDR3 totals 17 residues. The CDR3 nucleotides read TGTGCCAGCAGCTCCGTCCAACTTAGCGGGGGTCTGTTTGAGCAGTTCTTC. Translation: CASSSVQLSGGLFEQFF.

This clonotype was observed a handful of times. The V call is TRBV10-3, the J call TRBJ1-4; D is unclear. Trimming removed 3 bases at V and 5 bases at J, with 7 bases between. The CDR3 has 13 amino acids. Germline CDR1 reads ENHRY; CDR2 reads SYGVKD. The DNA of the CDR3 is TGTGCCATCAGTGAATCGACAAATGAAAAACTGTTTTTT. It codes for CAISESTNEKLFF.

This clonotype was detected many times. The chain uses TRBV7-9 and TRBJ2-7; the match to TRBD1 covers 9 bases. This CDR3 has 14 residues. CDR1 is SEHNR and CDR2 is FQNEAQ in the germline V gene (reference sequence). J gave up 5 bases and V 6 bases, and 8 bases lay outside the gene matches. The CDR3: CASSYRTGADEQYF. In nucleotides, the CDR3 is TGTGCCAGCAGTTACCGGACAGGGGCCGACGAGCAGTACTTC.

This chain joins TRBV20-1 and TRBJ1-2, with 8 bases aligning to TRBD1. The CDR3 has 13 amino acids. Trimming removed 5 bases from V and 4 bases from J; junction bases left unmatched: 6. In germline, CDR1 is DFQATT, CDR2 SNEGSKA (reference sequence). CDR3 sequence (DNA): TGCAGTGCTCATGCCGGGACAGGCTATGGCTACACCTTC. It specifies CSAHAGTGYGYTF.

V is TRBV4-2 and J is TRBJ2-7; 9 positions agree with TRBD2. The CDR3 length is 13 residues. V was pared by 5 bases and J by 6 bases, with 5 bases of the junction left unmatched. CDR1 LGHNA and CDR2 YNFKEQ come from the germline V gene. The CDR3 region has the DNA TGTGCCAGCAGCGACGGACTAGCGAGCGAGCAGTACTTC. Protein sequence: CASSDGLASEQYF.

V usage is TRBV5-1 and J usage is TRBJ2-1; TRBD2 matches at 8 bases. Looked up from germline, CDR1 is SGHRS and CDR2 is YFSETQ. CDR3 length equals 14 residues. V lost 3 bases, J lost 4 bases, and 3 bases stayed unmatched. The CDR3 DNA follows: TGCGCCAGCAGCTCGATAGCGGGATACAATGAGCAGTTCTTC. It is translated as CASSSIAGYNEQFF.

This clonotype was picked up a small number of times. The V call is TRBV5-1, the J call TRBJ2-7; D is ambiguous. The germline V and J ends were trimmed by 0 bases and 6 bases, with 13 bases remaining between them. Germline lookup yields CDR1 SGHRS and CDR2 YFSETQ. There are 14 residues in the CDR3. The CDR3, as DNA: TGCGCCAGCAGCTTGGGGCGGTCGGACGGCGAGCAGTACTTC. This translates into CASSLGRSDGEQYF.